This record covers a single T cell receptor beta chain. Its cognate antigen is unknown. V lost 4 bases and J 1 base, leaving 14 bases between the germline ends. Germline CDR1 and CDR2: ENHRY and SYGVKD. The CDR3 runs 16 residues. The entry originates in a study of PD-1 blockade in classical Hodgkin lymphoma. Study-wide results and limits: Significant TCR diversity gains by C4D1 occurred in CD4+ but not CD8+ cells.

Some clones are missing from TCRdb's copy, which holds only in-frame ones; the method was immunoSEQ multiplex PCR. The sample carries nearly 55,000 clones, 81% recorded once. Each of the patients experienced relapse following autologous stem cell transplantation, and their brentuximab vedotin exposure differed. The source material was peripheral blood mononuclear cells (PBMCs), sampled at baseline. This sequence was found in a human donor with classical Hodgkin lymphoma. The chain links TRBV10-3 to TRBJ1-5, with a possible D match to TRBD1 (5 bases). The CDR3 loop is CAISVAGRGSNQPQHF. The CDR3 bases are TGTGCCATCAGTGTTGCAGGCCGGGGGAGCAATCAGCCCCAGCATTTT.